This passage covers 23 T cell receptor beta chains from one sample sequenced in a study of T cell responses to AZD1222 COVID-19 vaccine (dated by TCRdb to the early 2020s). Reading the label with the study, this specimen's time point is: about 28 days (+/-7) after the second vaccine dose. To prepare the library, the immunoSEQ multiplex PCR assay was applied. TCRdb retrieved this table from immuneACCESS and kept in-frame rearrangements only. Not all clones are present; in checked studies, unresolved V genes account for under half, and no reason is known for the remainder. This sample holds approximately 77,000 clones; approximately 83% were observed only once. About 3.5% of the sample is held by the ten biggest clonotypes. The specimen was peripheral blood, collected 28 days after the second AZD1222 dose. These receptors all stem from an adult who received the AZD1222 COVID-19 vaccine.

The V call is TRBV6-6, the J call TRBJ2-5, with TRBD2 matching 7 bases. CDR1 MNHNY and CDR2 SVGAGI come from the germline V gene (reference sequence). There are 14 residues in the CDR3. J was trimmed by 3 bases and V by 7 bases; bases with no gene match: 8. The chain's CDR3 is CASNGRGSEETQYF. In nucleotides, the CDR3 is TGTGCCAGCAATGGGCGCGGGAGCGAAGAGACCCAGTACTTC.

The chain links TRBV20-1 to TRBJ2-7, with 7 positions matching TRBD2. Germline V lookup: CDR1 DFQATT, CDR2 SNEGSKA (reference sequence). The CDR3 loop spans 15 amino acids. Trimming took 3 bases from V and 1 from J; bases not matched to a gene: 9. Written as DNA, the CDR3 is TGCAGTGCTAGTTCGGGGGGTACTCTTTCCTACGAGCAGTACTTC. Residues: CSASSGGTLSYEQYF.

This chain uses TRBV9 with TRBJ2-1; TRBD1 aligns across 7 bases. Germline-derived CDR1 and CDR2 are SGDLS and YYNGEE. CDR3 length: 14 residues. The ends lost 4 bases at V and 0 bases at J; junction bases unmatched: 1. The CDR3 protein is CASSNRGSYNEQFF. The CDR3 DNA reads TGTGCCAGCAGCAACAGGGGCTCCTACAATGAGCAGTTCTTC.

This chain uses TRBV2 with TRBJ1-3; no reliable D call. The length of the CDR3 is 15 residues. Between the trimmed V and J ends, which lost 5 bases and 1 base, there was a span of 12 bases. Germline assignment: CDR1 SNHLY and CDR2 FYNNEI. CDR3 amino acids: CASSYLTTSGNTIYF. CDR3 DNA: TGTGCCAGCAGTTACCTGACAACTTCTGGAAACACCATATATTTT.

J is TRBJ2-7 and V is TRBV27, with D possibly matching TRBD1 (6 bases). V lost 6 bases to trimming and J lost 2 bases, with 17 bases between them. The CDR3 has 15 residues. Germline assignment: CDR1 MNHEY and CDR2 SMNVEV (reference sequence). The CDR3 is CASSPNPGTPYEQYF. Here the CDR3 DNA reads TGTGCCAGCAGCCCCAACCCCGGGACACCCTACGAGCAGTACTTC.

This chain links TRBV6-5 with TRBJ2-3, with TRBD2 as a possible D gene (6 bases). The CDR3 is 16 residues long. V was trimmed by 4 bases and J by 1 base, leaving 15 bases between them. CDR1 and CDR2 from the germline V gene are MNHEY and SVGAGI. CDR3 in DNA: TGTGCCAGCAGTTCGGGACTCCACCTTCGCACAGATACGCAGTATTTT. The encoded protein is CASSSGLHLRTDTQYF.

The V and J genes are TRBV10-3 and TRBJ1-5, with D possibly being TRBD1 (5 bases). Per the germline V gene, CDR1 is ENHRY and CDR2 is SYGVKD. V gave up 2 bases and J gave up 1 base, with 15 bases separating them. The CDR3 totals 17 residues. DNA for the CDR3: TGTGCCATCAGTGAGGTCGGCAGGGAGGGGAGCAATCAGCCCCAGCATTTT. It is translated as CAISEVGREGSNQPQHF.

For the CDR3, the DNA is TGTGCCAGCAGCTTGACTAGCGGGAGTGGGTACGAGCAGTACTTC. Protein product: CASSLTSGSGYEQYF. The genes are TRBV5-4 and TRBJ2-7; 11 nucleotides line up with TRBD2. Germline V CDR1 and CDR2: SGHNT, YYREEE (reference sequence). This CDR3 comprises 15 residues. V trimming: 1 base; J trimming: 4 bases; junction bases outside the gene matches: 4.

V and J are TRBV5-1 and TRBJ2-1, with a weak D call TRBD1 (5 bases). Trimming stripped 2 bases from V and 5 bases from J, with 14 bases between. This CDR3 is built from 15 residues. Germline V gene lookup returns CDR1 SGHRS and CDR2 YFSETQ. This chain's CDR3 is CASSFVPGQNNEQFF. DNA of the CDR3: TGCGCCAGCAGCTTCGTCCCTGGACAAAACAATGAGCAGTTCTTC.

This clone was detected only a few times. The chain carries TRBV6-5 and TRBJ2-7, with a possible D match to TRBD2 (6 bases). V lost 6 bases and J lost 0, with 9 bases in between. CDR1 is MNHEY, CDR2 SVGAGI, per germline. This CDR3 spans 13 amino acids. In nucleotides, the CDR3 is TGTGCCAGCAGCCGGGGGAGCTCCTACGAGCAGTACTTC. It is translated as CASSRGSSYEQYF.

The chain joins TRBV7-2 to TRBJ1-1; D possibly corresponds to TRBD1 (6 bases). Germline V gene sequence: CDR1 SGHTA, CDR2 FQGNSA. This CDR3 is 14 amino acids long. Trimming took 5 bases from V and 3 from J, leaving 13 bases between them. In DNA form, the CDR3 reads TGTGCCAGCAGCGAGGGGGGGCCGGACACTGAAGCTTTCTTT. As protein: CASSEGGPDTEAFF. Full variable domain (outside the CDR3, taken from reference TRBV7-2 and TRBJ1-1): GAGVSQSPSNKVTEKGKDVELRCDPISGHTALYWYRQSLGQGLEFLIYFQGNSAPDKSGLPSDRFSAERTGGSVSTLTIQRTQQEDSAVYLCASSEGGPDTEAFFGQGTRLTVV.

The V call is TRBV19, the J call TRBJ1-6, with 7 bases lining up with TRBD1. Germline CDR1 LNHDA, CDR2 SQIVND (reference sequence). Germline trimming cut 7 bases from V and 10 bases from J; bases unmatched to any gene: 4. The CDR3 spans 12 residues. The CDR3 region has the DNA TGTGCCAGTACCGACAGGGACTCACCCCTCCACTTT. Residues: CASTDRDSPLHF. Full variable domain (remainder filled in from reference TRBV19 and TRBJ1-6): DGGITQSPKYLFRKEGQNVTLSCEQNLNHDAMYWYRQDPGQGLRLIYYSQIVNDFQKGDIAEGYSVSREKKESFPLTVTSAQKNPTAFYLCASTDRDSPLHFGNGTRLTVT.

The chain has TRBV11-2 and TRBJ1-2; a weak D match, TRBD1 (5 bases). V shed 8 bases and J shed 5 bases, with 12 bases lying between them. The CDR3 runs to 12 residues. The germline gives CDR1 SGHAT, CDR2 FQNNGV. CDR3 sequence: CASRGRLYGYTF. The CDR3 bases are TGTGCCAGCCGGGGACGGTTATATGGCTACACCTTC.

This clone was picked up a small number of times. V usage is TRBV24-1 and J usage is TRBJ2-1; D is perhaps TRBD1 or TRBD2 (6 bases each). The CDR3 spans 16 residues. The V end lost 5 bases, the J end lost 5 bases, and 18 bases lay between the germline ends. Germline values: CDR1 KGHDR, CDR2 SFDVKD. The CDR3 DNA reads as TGTGCCACCAGTGCCCCAGGGGAGGCCGTGGACAATGAGCAGTTCTTC. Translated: CATSAPGEAVDNEQFF.

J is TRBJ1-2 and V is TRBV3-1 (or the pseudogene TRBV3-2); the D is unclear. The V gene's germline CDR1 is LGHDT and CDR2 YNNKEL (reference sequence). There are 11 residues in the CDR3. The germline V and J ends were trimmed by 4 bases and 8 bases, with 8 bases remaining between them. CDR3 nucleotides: TGTGCCAGCAGCCCTGGGAGGGGCTACACCTTC. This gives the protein CASSPGRGYTF.

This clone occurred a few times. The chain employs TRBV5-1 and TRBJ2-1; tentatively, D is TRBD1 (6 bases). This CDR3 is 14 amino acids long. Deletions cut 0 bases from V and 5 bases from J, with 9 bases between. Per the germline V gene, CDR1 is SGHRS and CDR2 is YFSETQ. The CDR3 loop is CASSLGPGDNEQFF. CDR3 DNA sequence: TGCGCCAGCAGCTTGGGTCCAGGGGACAATGAGCAGTTCTTC.

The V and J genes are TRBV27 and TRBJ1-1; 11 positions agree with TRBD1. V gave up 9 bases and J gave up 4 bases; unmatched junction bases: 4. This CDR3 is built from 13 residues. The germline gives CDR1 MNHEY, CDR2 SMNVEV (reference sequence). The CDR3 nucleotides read TGTGCCAGTAGGACAGGGGGCTTCACTGAAGCTTTCTTT. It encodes CASRTGGFTEAFF.

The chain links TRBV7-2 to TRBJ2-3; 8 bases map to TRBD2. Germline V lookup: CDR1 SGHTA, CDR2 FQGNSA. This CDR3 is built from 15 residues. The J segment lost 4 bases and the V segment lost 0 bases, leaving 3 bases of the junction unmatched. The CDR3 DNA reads TGTGCCAGCAGCTTAGCGCTTAGCGGGGCAGATACGCAGTATTTT. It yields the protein CASSLALSGADTQYF. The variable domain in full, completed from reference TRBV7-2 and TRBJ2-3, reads GAGVSQSPSNKVTEKGKDVELRCDPISGHTALYWYRQSLGQGLEFLIYFQGNSAPDKSGLPSDRFSAERTGGSVSTLTIQRTQQEDSAVYLCASSLALSGADTQYFGPGTRLTVL.

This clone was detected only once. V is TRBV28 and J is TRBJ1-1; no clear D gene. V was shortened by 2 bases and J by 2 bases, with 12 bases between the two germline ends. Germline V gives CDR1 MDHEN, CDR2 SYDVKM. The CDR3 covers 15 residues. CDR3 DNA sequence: TGTGCCAGCAGTTTAGAGGGCCGGAGTAACACTGAAGCTTTCTTT. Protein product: CASSLEGRSNTEAFF.

The CDR3 bases are TGTGCCAGCAGCCTAGGGGTGGCGGGAGTCGAGGAGACCCAGTACTTC. This codes for CASSLGVAGVEETQYF. The J gene is TRBJ2-5, the V gene TRBV3-1 (or the pseudogene TRBV3-2); 7 bases agree with TRBD2. This CDR3 is 16 amino acids long. V dropped 4 bases and J dropped 5; count of bases not matched to a gene: 13. Germline CDR1 is LGHDT and CDR2 is YNNKEL (reference sequence).

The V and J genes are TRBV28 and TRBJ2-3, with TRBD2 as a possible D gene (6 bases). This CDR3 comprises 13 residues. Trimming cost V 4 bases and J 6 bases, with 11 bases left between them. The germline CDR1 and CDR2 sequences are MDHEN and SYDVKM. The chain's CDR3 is CASSYRGSDTQYF. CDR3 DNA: TGTGCCAGCAGTTATCGGGGGAGCGATACGCAGTATTTT.

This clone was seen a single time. CDR3 protein: CASSISGLGTEAFF. The CDR3 region has the DNA TGTGCCAGCAGCATCTCGGGCCTTGGCACTGAAGCTTTCTTT. The V gene is TRBV7-8, the J gene TRBJ1-1; D gene uncertain. There are 14 residues in the CDR3. Trimming removed 5 bases at V and 4 bases at J, with 14 bases between. CDR1 is SGHVS and CDR2 is FQNEAQ in the germline V gene. The full variable domain, in which reference TRBV7-8 and TRBJ1-1 provide the parts outside the CDR3, is GAGVSQSPRYKVAKRGQDVALRCDPISGHVSLFWYQQALGQGPEFLTYFQNEAQLDKSGLPSDRFFAERPEGSVSTLKIQRTQQEDSAVYLCASSISGLGTEAFFGQGTRLTVV.

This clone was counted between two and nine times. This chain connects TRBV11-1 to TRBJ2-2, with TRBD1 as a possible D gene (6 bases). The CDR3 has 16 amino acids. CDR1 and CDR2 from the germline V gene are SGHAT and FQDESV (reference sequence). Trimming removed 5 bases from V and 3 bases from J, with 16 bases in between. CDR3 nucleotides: TGTGCCAGCAGCCGGAACAGGGCCCGGGACACCGGGGAGCTGTTTTTT. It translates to CASSRNRARDTGELFF.